This T cell receptor beta chain was identified in a study of naive and memory T cell subsets. An equimolar mix of two oligonucleotides served as the beta constant-region primer for TRBC1 and TRBC2. The ligated cDNA underwent four PCR rounds using SP2 and nested alpha and beta constant-region primers. MiXCR, applied by TCRdb to the UMI-ligation and nested PCR reads, yields one record per CDR3 protein. This sample has roughly 92,000 distinct CDR3 sequences, with roughly 12% found just once. The CDR3 sequence is 14 residues long. The germline V and J ends were trimmed by 2 bases and 6 bases, with 17 bases remaining between them. The germline V gene has CDR1 GTSNPN and CDR2 SVGIG (reference sequence). Study findings and constraints: Naive repertoires, especially CD8, held a few larger clonotypes, possibly memory cells re-expressing CD45RA.

Notes on this clonotype: The target antigen is unknown.

This TCR derives from a human donor in good health. The J gene is TRBJ2-7, the V gene TRBV30, with a possible D match to TRBD1 (6 bases). Material: naive CD4+ T cells from blood. Here the CDR3 DNA reads TGTGCCTGGAGTCCACAGGTAATGGGGGCCGAGCAGTACTTC. Its translation is CAWSPQVMGAEQYF.